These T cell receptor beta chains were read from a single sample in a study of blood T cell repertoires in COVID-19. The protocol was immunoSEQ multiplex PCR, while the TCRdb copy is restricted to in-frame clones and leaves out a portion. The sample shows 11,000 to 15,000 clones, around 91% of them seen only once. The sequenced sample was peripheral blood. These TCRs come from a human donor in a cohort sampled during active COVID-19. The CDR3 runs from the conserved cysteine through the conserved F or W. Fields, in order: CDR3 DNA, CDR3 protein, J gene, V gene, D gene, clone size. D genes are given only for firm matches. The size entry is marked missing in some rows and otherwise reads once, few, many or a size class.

CDR3nt: TGCAGCGGACAGGGGTGGCCAGATACGCAGTATTTT
CDR3aa: CSGQGWPDTQYF
j_gene: TRBJ2-3
v_gene: TRBV29-1
d_gene: TRBD1
abundance: .

CDR3nt: TGTGCCAGTAGTACACAGACGGTCTCCTACAATGAGCAGTTCTTC
CDR3aa: CASSTQTVSYNEQFF
j_gene: TRBJ2-1
v_gene: TRBV19
d_gene: .
abundance: .

CDR3nt: TGCGCCAGCAGCTTGGAGCGGACAGGCTATGGCTACACCTTC
CDR3aa: CASSLERTGYGYTF
j_gene: TRBJ1-2
v_gene: TRBV5-1
d_gene: TRBD1
abundance: .

CDR3nt: TGCAGCGTTGAACCTAGCGGCAACCAAGAGACCCAGTACTTC
CDR3aa: CSVEPSGNQETQYF
j_gene: TRBJ2-5
v_gene: TRBV29-1
d_gene: TRBD2
abundance: .

CDR3nt: TGTGCCAGCAGCTACCAACTAGCGGGAATTCGGGCCGGGGAGCTGTTTTTT
CDR3aa: CASSYQLAGIRAGELFF
j_gene: TRBJ2-2
v_gene: TRBV11-2
d_gene: TRBD2
abundance: .

CDR3nt: TGTGCCAGCAGCTTAAGACTTGGGGGGTGGGAACTGTTTTTT
CDR3aa: CASSLRLGGWELFF
j_gene: TRBJ1-4
v_gene: TRBV7-2
d_gene: .
abundance: .

CDR3nt: TGTGCCAGCTCTCCAGTACAGGGGGGCAACACTGAAGCTTTCTTT
CDR3aa: CASSPVQGGNTEAFF
j_gene: TRBJ1-1
v_gene: TRBV18
d_gene: TRBD1
abundance: .

CDR3nt: TGTGCTAGTGGTTTGGTTCGGACAGGGAAAGCTTTCTTT
CDR3aa: CASGLVRTGKAFF
j_gene: TRBJ1-1
v_gene: TRBV12-5
d_gene: TRBD1
abundance: .

CDR3nt: TGTGCCAGCAGCCGCGACCGGACAGGAGAGGGCTACACCTTC
CDR3aa: CASSRDRTGEGYTF
j_gene: TRBJ1-2
v_gene: TRBV2
d_gene: TRBD1
abundance: .

CDR3nt: TGTGCCAGCTCACCTGTCGACAGGACTAACTATGGCTACACCTTC
CDR3aa: CASSPVDRTNYGYTF
j_gene: TRBJ1-2
v_gene: TRBV18
d_gene: .
abundance: once

CDR3nt: TGCGCCAGCAGCTCCCCCGGAGGCCAAGAGACCCAGTACTTC
CDR3aa: CASSSPGGQETQYF
j_gene: TRBJ2-5
v_gene: TRBV5-1
d_gene: .
abundance: .

CDR3nt: TGTGCCAGCAGCCCTGGTTGGGGCGATGAAAAACTGTTTTTT
CDR3aa: CASSPGWGDEKLFF
j_gene: TRBJ1-4
v_gene: TRBV6-2/TRBV6-3
d_gene: .
abundance: .

CDR3nt: TGTGCCAGCAGCTTGGTCCCCGGGGAGCAGTACTTC
CDR3aa: CASSLVPGEQYF
j_gene: TRBJ2-7
v_gene: TRBV5-8
d_gene: .
abundance: .

CDR3nt: TGTGCCAGCAGCTTGAACCGGGGTGAAGCTTTCTTT
CDR3aa: CASSLNRGEAFF
j_gene: TRBJ1-1
v_gene: TRBV5-4
d_gene: .
abundance: .

CDR3nt: TGTGCCAGCAGCCAACGGACAGGGTTCCCCCAAGAGACCCAGTACTTC
CDR3aa: CASSQRTGFPQETQYF
j_gene: TRBJ2-5
v_gene: TRBV7-6
d_gene: TRBD1
abundance: .

CDR3nt: TGTGCCAGCAGTCCCCCGACAGGGGGAGTGTCTGAAGCTTTCTTT
CDR3aa: CASSPPTGGVSEAFF
j_gene: TRBJ1-1
v_gene: TRBV25-1
d_gene: TRBD1
abundance: .

CDR3nt: TGTGCCTGGAGTGTACGGAACAGGAACTATGGCTACACCTTC
CDR3aa: CAWSVRNRNYGYTF
j_gene: TRBJ1-2
v_gene: TRBV30
d_gene: .
abundance: .

CDR3nt: TGTGCCAGCAGCCCCAGCTTCCTAGCGGGAGAGGGGACCGGGGAGCTGTTTTTT
CDR3aa: CASSPSFLAGEGTGELFF
j_gene: TRBJ2-2
v_gene: TRBV7-3
d_gene: TRBD2
abundance: .

CDR3nt: TGCGCCAGCAGCCAAGTGACAAGCGGGTACGGGTACAATGAGCAGTTCTTC
CDR3aa: CASSQVTSGYGYNEQFF
j_gene: TRBJ2-1
v_gene: TRBV4-3
d_gene: .
abundance: once

CDR3nt: TGTGCCAGCAGTTTATCACAGACATACGAGCAGTACTTC
CDR3aa: CASSLSQTYEQYF
j_gene: TRBJ2-7
v_gene: TRBV28
d_gene: .
abundance: .

CDR3nt: TGTGCCAGCAGCCTCGGACTTTACACTGAAGCTTTCTTT
CDR3aa: CASSLGLYTEAFF
j_gene: TRBJ1-1
v_gene: TRBV3-1/TRBV3-2
d_gene: .
abundance: .

CDR3nt: TGTGCCAGCAGTTACGGTGGCCTCAAAAGATCACCCCTCCACTTT
CDR3aa: CASSYGGLKRSPLHF
j_gene: TRBJ1-6
v_gene: TRBV6-5
d_gene: .
abundance: .

CDR3nt: TGTGCCAGCAGCACAGGGGGGGGGTTGGGTTCACCCCTCCACTTT
CDR3aa: CASSTGGGLGSPLHF
j_gene: TRBJ1-6
v_gene: TRBV7-9
d_gene: TRBD1
abundance: .

CDR3nt: TGTGCCACCGGGACAGGGGAGTCCTACGAGCAGTACTTC
CDR3aa: CATGTGESYEQYF
j_gene: TRBJ2-7
v_gene: TRBV10-3
d_gene: TRBD1
abundance: .

CDR3nt: TGTGCCATCAGTGAGTCGGATTTAGCGGGCCGATCCCAGTATTTT
CDR3aa: CAISESDLAGRSQYF
j_gene: TRBJ2-3
v_gene: TRBV10-3
d_gene: TRBD2
abundance: .

CDR3nt: TGTGCCAGCAGCCGCGATCTAATGAACACTGAAGCTTTCTTT
CDR3aa: CASSRDLMNTEAFF
j_gene: TRBJ1-1
v_gene: TRBV14
d_gene: .
abundance: few

CDR3nt: TGTGCCAGCAGCCCGGGACAGACTAATGAAAAACTGTTTTTT
CDR3aa: CASSPGQTNEKLFF
j_gene: TRBJ1-4
v_gene: TRBV7-8
d_gene: TRBD1
abundance: once

CDR3nt: TGCGCCAGCAGTTCGGAGGGCCAAGAGACCCAGTACTTC
CDR3aa: CASSSEGQETQYF
j_gene: TRBJ2-5
v_gene: TRBV5-1
d_gene: .
abundance: .

CDR3nt: TGTGCCAGCAGTGTGTTCAGGTACGAGCAGTACTTC
CDR3aa: CASSVFRYEQYF
j_gene: TRBJ2-7
v_gene: TRBV2
d_gene: .
abundance: .

CDR3nt: TGTGCCAGCAGCCCACTAGCGGGCACCTACAATGAGCAGTTCTTC
CDR3aa: CASSPLAGTYNEQFF
j_gene: TRBJ2-1
v_gene: TRBV28
d_gene: TRBD2
abundance: .

CDR3nt: TGTGCCAGCAGTTTGAGGCGGAACACTGAAGCTTTCTTT
CDR3aa: CASSLRRNTEAFF
j_gene: TRBJ1-1
v_gene: TRBV27
d_gene: .
abundance: .

CDR3nt: TGTGCCAGCAGCCCCCGGGACAGGGGGGACGAGCAGTACTTC
CDR3aa: CASSPRDRGDEQYF
j_gene: TRBJ2-7
v_gene: TRBV6-6
d_gene: TRBD1
abundance: .

CDR3nt: TGTGCCAGCAGCCAGATCGGGAGAGCGAACACCGGGGAGCTGTTTTTT
CDR3aa: CASSQIGRANTGELFF
j_gene: TRBJ2-2
v_gene: TRBV11-2
d_gene: .
abundance: .

CDR3nt: TGTGCCAGCAGCCCGAGACAGGGTTTCACTGAAGCTTTCTTT
CDR3aa: CASSPRQGFTEAFF
j_gene: TRBJ1-1
v_gene: TRBV7-2
d_gene: TRBD1
abundance: .

CDR3nt: TGTGCCAGCAGCATGGCAGCCAAAAACATTCAGTACTTC
CDR3aa: CASSMAAKNIQYF
j_gene: TRBJ2-4
v_gene: TRBV13
d_gene: .
abundance: .

CDR3nt: TGTGCCCGCTCCCGGGCGGGGGGGCGCGGCGGGGAGCTGTTTTTT
CDR3aa: CARSRAGGRGGELFF
j_gene: TRBJ2-2
v_gene: TRBV6-5
d_gene: TRBD2
abundance: .

CDR3nt: TGTGCCAGCAGCCTACTAGCGGGAGATACGCAGTATTTT
CDR3aa: CASSLLAGDTQYF
j_gene: TRBJ2-3
v_gene: TRBV6-2/TRBV6-3
d_gene: TRBD2
abundance: .

CDR3nt: TGCGCCAGCAGCCAAGATCCGGGGACAGCAAACACTGAAGCTTTCTTT
CDR3aa: CASSQDPGTANTEAFF
j_gene: TRBJ1-1
v_gene: TRBV4-3
d_gene: TRBD1
abundance: .

CDR3nt: TGTGCCAGCAGCCACAGACAGCTTAGGGGGACAGATACGCAGTATTTT
CDR3aa: CASSHRQLRGTDTQYF
j_gene: TRBJ2-3
v_gene: TRBV14
d_gene: .
abundance: .

CDR3nt: TGTGCCAGCTCACCACCGGGACAGGGACCCTACGAGCAGTACTTC
CDR3aa: CASSPPGQGPYEQYF
j_gene: TRBJ2-7
v_gene: TRBV18
d_gene: TRBD1
abundance: few

CDR3nt: TGCGCCAGCAGCCAAGACAGACCGGGGCAGGGAGGTCGTGGGGAGCTGTTTTTT
CDR3aa: CASSQDRPGQGGRGELFF
j_gene: TRBJ2-2
v_gene: TRBV4-3
d_gene: .
abundance: .

CDR3nt: TGTGCCAGCAGCTTAGGTTCTAGCGGGGGGCAAGAGACCCAGTACTTC
CDR3aa: CASSLGSSGGQETQYF
j_gene: TRBJ2-5
v_gene: TRBV11-2
d_gene: TRBD2
abundance: .

CDR3nt: TGCGCCAGCAGCTTGGAACGGGGAACTAGCACAGATACGCAGTATTTT
CDR3aa: CASSLERGTSTDTQYF
j_gene: TRBJ2-3
v_gene: TRBV5-1
d_gene: .
abundance: .

CDR3nt: TGCGCCAGCAAGGGGACAGACTTTGCCTACGAGCAGTACTTC
CDR3aa: CASKGTDFAYEQYF
j_gene: TRBJ2-7
v_gene: TRBV5-1
d_gene: TRBD1
abundance: .

CDR3nt: TGTGCCAGCAAACTGGCGAACACCGGGGAGCTGTTTTTT
CDR3aa: CASKLANTGELFF
j_gene: TRBJ2-2
v_gene: TRBV12-3/TRBV12-4
d_gene: .
abundance: .

CDR3nt: TGTGCCAGCAGCTTAGCGACGGCGGGAGGGTCGTACGAGCAGTACTTC
CDR3aa: CASSLATAGGSYEQYF
j_gene: TRBJ2-7
v_gene: TRBV7-6
d_gene: TRBD2
abundance: once

CDR3nt: TGTGCCAGCAGTTCCTCCTGGGAGGGAGGGCCGGGGGAGCAGTACTTC
CDR3aa: CASSSSWEGGPGEQYF
j_gene: TRBJ2-7
v_gene: TRBV6-5
d_gene: TRBD2
abundance: .

CDR3nt: TGCGCCAGCAGCTTAACTAGTTCTGCGAACACCGGGGAGCTGTTTTTT
CDR3aa: CASSLTSSANTGELFF
j_gene: TRBJ2-2
v_gene: TRBV5-1
d_gene: .
abundance: .

CDR3nt: TGTGCCAGCAGTTACGCGGGGGGACCTTCCTACGAGCAGTACTTC
CDR3aa: CASSYAGGPSYEQYF
j_gene: TRBJ2-7
v_gene: TRBV5-6
d_gene: TRBD2
abundance: .

CDR3nt: TGTGCCAGCAGACCAACAGGGGCGGGAAAACTGTTTTTT
CDR3aa: CASRPTGAGKLFF
j_gene: TRBJ1-4
v_gene: TRBV27
d_gene: TRBD1
abundance: .

CDR3nt: TGTGCCAGTAGTCCCCAACAGGGGGCACCGGGCACTGAAGCTTTCTTT
CDR3aa: CASSPQQGAPGTEAFF
j_gene: TRBJ1-1
v_gene: TRBV19
d_gene: TRBD1
abundance: .

CDR3nt: TGTGCCAGCAGCTTAGGGGGACAGGGGGCCAATGAGCAGTTCTTC
CDR3aa: CASSLGGQGANEQFF
j_gene: TRBJ2-1
v_gene: TRBV7-9
d_gene: TRBD1
abundance: .

CDR3nt: TGTGCCAGTAGTACCTCGGACAGGACGCTGTTTTTT
CDR3aa: CASSTSDRTLFF
j_gene: TRBJ1-4
v_gene: TRBV19
d_gene: TRBD1
abundance: .

CDR3nt: TGTGCCAGCAGTTTGGTAGGGGACTCCTACAATGAGCAGTTCTTC
CDR3aa: CASSLVGDSYNEQFF
j_gene: TRBJ2-1
v_gene: TRBV27
d_gene: .
abundance: .